A selection of T cell receptor beta chains follows, all from one sample in a study of quantifying T cell responses using KT2 cells. MiXCR, run by TCRdb on the UMI-ligation and nested PCR reads, gives a single entry per CDR3 protein. The table has tens of thousands of distinct CDR3 sequences, around 10% seen once; the top ten hold approximately 8.7%. The source material was PBMCs spiked with cells of the T cell clone KT2. The receptor source for this set is a human donor. CDR3s include the opening cysteine and the closing phenylalanine or tryptophan. A D gene is named only where the DNA matches it firmly. A row's size may be missing; if present it is once, few, many or a size class.

V gene	J gene	clone size	D gene	CDR3 protein	CDR3 DNA
TRBV12-3/TRBV12-4	TRBJ2-1	many	TRBD1	CASSLFSLGQAGYNEQFF	TGTGCCAGCAGTTTATTCTCGCTGGGACAGGCCGGATACAATGAGCAGTTCTTC
TRBV7-2	TRBJ1-1	-	TRBD1	CASSSTVDRRNTEAFF	TGTGCCAGCAGCTCCACTGTGGACAGGCGGAACACTGAAGCTTTCTTT
TRBV20-1	TRBJ1-6	many	-	CSARRGLALGNSPLHF	TGCAGTGCTAGACGGGGTTTAGCCCTGGGCAATTCACCCCTCCACTTT
TRBV6-5	TRBJ2-1	many	-	CASSSPARVNEQFF	TGTGCCAGCAGTTCACCAGCTCGAGTCAATGAGCAGTTCTTC
TRBV19	TRBJ2-3	-	TRBD2	CASSILTSASTDTQYF	TGTGCCAGTAGTATCCTGACTAGCGCGAGCACAGATACGCAGTATTTT
TRBV30	TRBJ2-1	-	-	CAWTDSPYNEQFF	TGTGCCTGGACGGACTCTCCCTACAATGAGCAGTTCTTC
TRBV18	TRBJ1-5	many	-	CASSLFGQPQHF	TGTGCCAGCTCACTATTCGGGCAGCCCCAGCATTTT
TRBV5-5	TRBJ2-3	-	-	CASMDGDTFFKDTQYF	TGTGCCAGCATGGACGGGGACACCTTCTTCAAGGATACGCAGTATTTT
TRBV7-2	TRBJ2-5	many	-	CASSLGGGRETQYF	TGTGCCAGCAGCTTAGGAGGAGGGCGAGAGACCCAGTACTTC
TRBV20-1	TRBJ2-1	many	TRBD2	CSALARLAGVVYNEQFF	TGCAGTGCTCTTGCACGACTAGCGGGAGTGGTATACAATGAGCAGTTCTTC
TRBV29-1	TRBJ2-7	few	TRBD2	CSVAGGPREQYF	TGCAGCGTTGCGGGAGGGCCTCGCGAGCAGTACTTC
TRBV5-4	TRBJ1-2	-	TRBD1	CASSLAGTGKGYTF	TGTGCCAGCAGCTTGGCCGGGACAGGGAAAGGCTACACCTTC
TRBV11-1	TRBJ1-1	few	-	CASSFHRSNTEAFF	TGTGCCAGCAGCTTCCACAGGTCGAACACTGAAGCTTTCTTT
TRBV27	TRBJ2-1	-	-	CASSLYLGYNEQFF	TGTGCCAGCAGTTTATACCTAGGTTACAATGAGCAGTTCTTC
TRBV7-9	TRBJ1-3	few	-	CASRRGSGNTIYF	TGTGCCAGCAGACGCGGCTCTGGAAACACCATATATTTT
TRBV29-1	TRBJ1-1	many	TRBD1	CSVDAWTGKNTEAFF	TGCAGCGTCGACGCGTGGACAGGGAAGAACACTGAAGCTTTCTTT
TRBV6-2/TRBV6-3	TRBJ1-1	few	-	CASSYSGGNTEAFF	TGTGCCAGCAGTTACTCGGGGGGGAACACTGAAGCTTTCTTT
TRBV29-1	TRBJ2-1	many	-	CSVETRLALNNEQFF	TGCAGCGTTGAAACCCGGCTAGCACTTAACAATGAGCAGTTCTTC
TRBV7-2	TRBJ2-7	medium-sized	-	CASSLLVYEQYF	TGTGCCAGCAGCCTACTAGTATACGAGCAGTACTTC
TRBV25-1	TRBJ1-1	-	-	CASSAPGSGVPNTEAFF	TGTGCCAGCAGTGCCCCAGGGTCTGGCGTCCCGAACACTGAAGCTTTCTTT
TRBV6-5	TRBJ1-2	-	-	CASSYGEYYGYTF	TGTGCCAGCAGTTACGGGGAGTACTATGGCTACACCTTC
TRBV7-9	TRBJ1-6	few	TRBD1	CASSSGQYNSPLHF	TGTGCCAGCAGCTCGGGACAGTATAATTCACCCCTCCACTTT
TRBV6-5	TRBJ1-1	many	-	CASSYPGNTEAFF	TGTGCCAGCAGTTACCCAGGGAACACTGAAGCTTTCTTT
TRBV20-1	TRBJ1-1	few	-	CSARGDVTKAFF	TGCAGTGCTAGGGGTGATGTTACCAAAGCTTTCTTT
TRBV7-9	TRBJ2-7	few	-	CASSSEASYEQYF	TGTGCCAGCAGCTCAGAAGCCTCCTACGAGCAGTACTTC
TRBV28	TRBJ2-2	few	TRBD1	CASSSNRGVTGELFF	TGTGCCAGCAGTTCGAACAGGGGGGTCACCGGGGAGCTGTTTTTT
TRBV11-2	TRBJ2-7	-	-	CASSLDGGAAYEQYF	TGTGCCAGCAGCTTAGATGGGGGGGCAGCATACGAGCAGTACTTC
TRBV20-1	TRBJ1-2	many	TRBD1	CSGWSQGDRNYGYTF	TGCAGTGGGTGGTCCCAGGGGGATCGTAACTATGGCTACACCTTC
TRBV5-1	TRBJ2-6	-	-	CASSLVGGTSGANVLTF	TGCGCCAGCAGCTTGGTTGGAGGGACCTCTGGGGCCAACGTCCTGACTTTC
TRBV7-9	TRBJ1-2	many	-	CASSSATGPPKYTF	TGTGCCAGCAGCTCCGCGACGGGACCGCCAAAATACACCTTC
TRBV25-1	TRBJ2-6	few	TRBD2	CASSDLEAGDGANVLTF	TGTGCCAGCAGTGACCTGGAAGCGGGAGATGGGGCCAACGTCCTGACTTTC
TRBV3-1	TRBJ1-1	once	-	CASSPQGIVGTKAFF	TGTGCCAGCAGCCCACAGGGTATCGTGGGAACTAAAGCTTTCTTT
TRBV24-1	TRBJ1-1	many	-	CATTRGTEAFF	TGTGCCACCACCCGAGGCACTGAAGCTTTCTTT
TRBV4-1	TRBJ2-3	few	-	CASSQVAADTQYF	TGCGCCAGCAGCCAAGTCGCGGCAGATACGCAGTATTTT
TRBV12-3/TRBV12-4	TRBJ2-6	many	-	CASSFSSGANVLTF	TGTGCCAGCAGTTTCAGCTCTGGGGCCAACGTCCTGACTTTC
TRBV11-2	TRBJ2-3	few	TRBD2	CASSSIPRVAGGIDTQYF	TGTGCCAGCAGCTCCATCCCTCGTGTAGCGGGAGGTATAGATACGCAGTATTTT
TRBV4-3	TRBJ2-7	-	TRBD1	CASSQERTGVYEQYF	TGCGCCAGCAGCCAAGAAAGGACAGGGGTCTACGAGCAGTACTTC
TRBV29-1	TRBJ2-1	many	-	CSVGLGPSSYNEQFF	TGCAGCGTTGGCCTAGGTCCGAGCTCCTACAATGAGCAGTTCTTC
TRBV20-1	TRBJ1-2	few	TRBD1	CSARVVKRQGVEYGYTF	TGCAGTGCTAGAGTCGTAAAAAGACAGGGGGTAGAGTATGGCTACACCTTC
TRBV7-9	TRBJ2-5	few	TRBD2	CASSFYGAGQETQYF	TGTGCCAGCAGCTTCTACGGAGCGGGGCAAGAGACCCAGTACTTC
TRBV7-3	TRBJ2-1	medium-sized	TRBD2	CASSSTSGRVNEQFF	TGTGCCAGCAGCTCCACTAGCGGGAGGGTCAATGAGCAGTTCTTC
TRBV20-1	TRBJ2-6	-	TRBD1	CSAPNRGAGANVLTF	TGCAGTGCTCCGAACAGGGGAGCTGGGGCCAACGTCCTGACTTTC
TRBV5-1	TRBJ2-1	-	-	CASSQASVYNEQFF	TGCGCCAGCAGCCAAGCTAGCGTCTACAATGAGCAGTTCTTC
TRBV6-2/TRBV6-3	TRBJ2-7	many	TRBD1	CASRQGAYEQYF	TGTGCCAGCAGACAGGGGGCCTACGAGCAGTACTTC
TRBV20-1	TRBJ2-2	-	-	CSASGTSDTGELFF	TGCAGTGCTTCCGGGACATCGGACACCGGGGAGCTGTTTTTT